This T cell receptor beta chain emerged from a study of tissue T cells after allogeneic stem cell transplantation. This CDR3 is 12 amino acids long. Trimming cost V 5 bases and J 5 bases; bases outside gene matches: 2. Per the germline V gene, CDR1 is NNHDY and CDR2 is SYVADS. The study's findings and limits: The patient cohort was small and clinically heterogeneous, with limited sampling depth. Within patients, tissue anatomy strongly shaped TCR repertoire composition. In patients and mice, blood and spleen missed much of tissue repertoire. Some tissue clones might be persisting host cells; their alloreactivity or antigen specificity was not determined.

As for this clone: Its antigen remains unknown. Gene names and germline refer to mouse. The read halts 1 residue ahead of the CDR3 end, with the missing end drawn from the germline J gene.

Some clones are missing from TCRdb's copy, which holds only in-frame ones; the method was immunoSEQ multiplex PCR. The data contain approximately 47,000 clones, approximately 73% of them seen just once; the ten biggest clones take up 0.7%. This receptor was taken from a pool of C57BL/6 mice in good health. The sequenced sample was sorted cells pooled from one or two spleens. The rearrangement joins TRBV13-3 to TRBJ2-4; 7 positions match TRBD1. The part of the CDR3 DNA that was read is TGTGCCAGCAGAGGGGACAGAAACACCTTGTAC. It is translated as CASRGDRNTLY. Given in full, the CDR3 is CASRGDRNTLYF.